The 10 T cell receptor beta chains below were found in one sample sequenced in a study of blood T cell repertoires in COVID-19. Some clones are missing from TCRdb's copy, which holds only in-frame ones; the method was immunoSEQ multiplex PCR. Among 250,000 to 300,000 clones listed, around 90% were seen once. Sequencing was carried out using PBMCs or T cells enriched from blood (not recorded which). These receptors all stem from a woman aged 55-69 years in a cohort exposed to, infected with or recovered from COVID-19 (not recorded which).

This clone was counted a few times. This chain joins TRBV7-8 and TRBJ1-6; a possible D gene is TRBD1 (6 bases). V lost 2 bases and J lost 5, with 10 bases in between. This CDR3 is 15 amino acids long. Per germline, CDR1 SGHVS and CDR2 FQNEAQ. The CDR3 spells CASSLRDRNNSPLHF. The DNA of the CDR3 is TGTGCCAGCAGCTTACGCGACAGGAATAATTCACCCCTCCACTTT.

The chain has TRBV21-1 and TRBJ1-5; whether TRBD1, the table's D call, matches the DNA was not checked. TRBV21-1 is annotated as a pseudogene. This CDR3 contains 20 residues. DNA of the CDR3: TGTGCCAGCAGCAGAAGGCAGCAACCGGGACAGCTGTATAGCAATCAGCCCCAGCATTTT. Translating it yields CASSRRQQPGQLYSNQPQHF.

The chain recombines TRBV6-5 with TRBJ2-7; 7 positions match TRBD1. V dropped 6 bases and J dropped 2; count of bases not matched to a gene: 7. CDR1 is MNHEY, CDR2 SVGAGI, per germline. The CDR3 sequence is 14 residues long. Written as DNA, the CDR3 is TGTGCCAGCAGGGCGACAGGGCTCCCCTACGAGCAGTACTTC. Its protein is CASRATGLPYEQYF.

In DNA form, the CDR3 reads TGTGCCAGCAGTTACCCGTTCCGTCACTATGGCTACACCTTC. It codes for CASSYPFRHYGYTF. The V call is TRBV6-2 or TRBV6-3, the J call TRBJ1-2; no clear D. CDR1 and CDR2 (germline): MNHEY, SVGEGT. There are 14 residues in the CDR3. V lost 2 bases, J lost 3 bases, and 10 bases lay in between.

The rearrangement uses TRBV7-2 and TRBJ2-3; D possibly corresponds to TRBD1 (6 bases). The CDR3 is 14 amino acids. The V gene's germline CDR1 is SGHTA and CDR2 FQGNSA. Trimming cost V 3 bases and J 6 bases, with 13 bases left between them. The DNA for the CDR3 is TGTGCCAGCAGCTTTACAGGGAAATCGGATACGCAGTATTTT. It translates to CASSFTGKSDTQYF. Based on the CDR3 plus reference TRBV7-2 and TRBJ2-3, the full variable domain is GAGVSQSPSNKVTEKGKDVELRCDPISGHTALYWYRQSLGQGLEFLIYFQGNSAPDKSGLPSDRFSAERTGGSVSTLTIQRTQQEDSAVYLCASSFTGKSDTQYFGPGTRLTVL.

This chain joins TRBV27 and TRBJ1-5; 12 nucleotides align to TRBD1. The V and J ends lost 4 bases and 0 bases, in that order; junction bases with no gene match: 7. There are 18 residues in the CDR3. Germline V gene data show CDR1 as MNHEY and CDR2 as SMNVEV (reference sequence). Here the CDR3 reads CASSSGTGGGYSNQPQHF. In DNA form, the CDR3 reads TGTGCCAGCAGTTCCGGGACAGGGGGCGGTTATAGCAATCAGCCCCAGCATTTT.

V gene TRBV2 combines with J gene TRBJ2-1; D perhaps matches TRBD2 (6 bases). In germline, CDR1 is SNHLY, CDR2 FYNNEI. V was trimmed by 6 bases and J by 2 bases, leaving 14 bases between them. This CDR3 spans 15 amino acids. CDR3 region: CASRTTSGAYNEQFF. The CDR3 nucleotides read TGTGCCAGCAGGACCACATCGGGGGCCTACAATGAGCAGTTCTTC.

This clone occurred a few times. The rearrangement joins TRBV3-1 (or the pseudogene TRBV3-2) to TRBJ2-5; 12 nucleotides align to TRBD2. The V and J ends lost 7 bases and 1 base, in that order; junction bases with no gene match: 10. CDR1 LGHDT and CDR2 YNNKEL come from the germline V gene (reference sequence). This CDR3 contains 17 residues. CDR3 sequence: CASIRGTSGSLQETQYF. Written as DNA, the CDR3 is TGTGCCAGCATCCGGGGGACTAGCGGGTCCCTCCAAGAGACCCAGTACTTC.

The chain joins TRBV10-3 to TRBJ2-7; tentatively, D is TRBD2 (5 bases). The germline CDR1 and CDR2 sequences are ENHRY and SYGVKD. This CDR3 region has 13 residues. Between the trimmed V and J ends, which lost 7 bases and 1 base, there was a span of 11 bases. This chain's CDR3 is CAITRTGSYEQYF. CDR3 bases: TGTGCCATCACTCGGACGGGATCCTACGAGCAGTACTTC.

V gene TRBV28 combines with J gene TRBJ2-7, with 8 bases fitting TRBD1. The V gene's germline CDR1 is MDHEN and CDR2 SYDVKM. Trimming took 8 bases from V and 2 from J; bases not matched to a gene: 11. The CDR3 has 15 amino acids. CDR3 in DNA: TGTGCCAGCCAGCCCCCTGAACAGGGGGCCTACGAGCAGTACTTC. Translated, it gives CASQPPEQGAYEQYF. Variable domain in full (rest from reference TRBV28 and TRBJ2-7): DVKVTQSSRYLVKRTGEKVFLECVQDMDHENMFWYRQDPGLGLRLIYFSYDVKMKEKGDIPEGYSVSREKKERFSLILESASTNQTSMYLCASQPPEQGAYEQYFGPGTRLTVT.